The 26 T cell receptor beta chains listed next were all sequenced from one sample in a study of blood T cell repertoires in COVID-19. Using immunoSEQ multiplex PCR, the repertoire was profiled, and TCRdb retains in-frame clones only, with some absent. The sample includes about 50,000 clones, around 86% of them seen just once. Sequenced sample: peripheral blood. These receptors originate from a man in his 70s with acute or convalescent COVID-19.

The chain joins TRBV30 to TRBJ2-2, with TRBD1 identical over 11 bases. V gave up 4 bases and J gave up 1 base; unmatched junction bases: 5. The CDR3 length is 16 residues. The germline V gene encodes CDR1 GTSNPN and CDR2 SVGIG (reference sequence). The CDR3 nucleotides are TGTGCCTGGAAGCGGGACAGGGGGATGAACACCGGGGAGCTGTTTTTT. Translation: CAWKRDRGMNTGELFF.

Only a few counts were recorded for this clone. The chain has TRBV14 and TRBJ2-5; D might be TRBD2 (5 bases). The CDR3 has 13 residues. Germline V CDR1 and CDR2: SGHDN, FVKESK. The germline V and J ends were trimmed by 8 bases and 5 bases, with 15 bases remaining between them. The CDR3 loop is CASSFGDWETQYF. As DNA, the CDR3 is TGTGCCAGCTCCTTCGGGGATTGGGAGACCCAGTACTTC.

The J gene is TRBJ1-4, the V gene TRBV5-1; TRBD1 agrees at 9 bases. Germline CDR1 SGHRS, CDR2 YFSETQ. This CDR3 has 14 residues. V was pared by 5 bases and J by 7 bases, with 6 bases of the junction left unmatched. The CDR3 protein is CASRGDRDGEKLFF. CDR3 bases: TGCGCCAGCAGGGGGGACAGGGATGGTGAAAAACTGTTTTTT. Variable domain in full (rest from reference TRBV5-1 and TRBJ1-4): KAGVTQTPRYLIKTRGQQVTLSCSPISGHRSVSWYQQTPGQGLQFLFEYFSETQRNKGNFPGRFSGRQFSNSRSEMNVSTLELGDSALYLCASRGDRDGEKLFFGSGTQLSVL.

V gene TRBV6-1 combines with J gene TRBJ2-1; 12 bases fit TRBD2. The CDR3 length is 16 residues. Germline V gives CDR1 MNHNS, CDR2 SASEGT. The V gene end was trimmed by 6 bases and the J gene end by 6 bases; junction bases not matched to a gene: 9. CDR3 residues: CASSEIRTSGTNEQFF. For the CDR3, the DNA is TGTGCCAGCAGCGAAATCAGGACTAGCGGGACCAATGAGCAGTTCTTC.

CDR3 in DNA: TGTGCCAGCAGTTACTTCGACAGGGGCACAGATACGCAGTATTTT. Translating gives CASSYFDRGTDTQYF. This sequence joins TRBV6-2 or TRBV6-3 and TRBJ2-3; 7 positions match TRBD1. The CDR3 has 15 amino acids. V was clipped by 1 base and J by 1 base; unmatched bases: 2. Germline V CDR1 and CDR2: MNHEY, SVGEGT.

J is TRBJ1-2 and V is TRBV28; D gene uncertain. The V end was cut by 6 bases, the J end by 3 bases, with 11 bases between. The CDR3 loop spans 13 amino acids. Germline loops: CDR1 MDHEN, CDR2 SYDVKM. CDR3: CASSEKSDYGYTF. CDR3 DNA: TGTGCCAGCAGCGAGAAGAGCGACTATGGCTACACCTTC.

The rearrangement links TRBV9 to TRBJ1-2; no definite D call. The germline CDR1 and CDR2 sequences are SGDLS and YYNGEE. Trimming removed 4 bases at V and 4 bases at J, with 8 bases between. The CDR3 runs 12 residues. CDR3 DNA sequence: TGTGCCAGCAGCTCGGACTTCTATGGCTACACCTTC. Amino acids: CASSSDFYGYTF.

A few counts support this clone. V and J are TRBV10-3 and TRBJ1-5; D is possibly TRBD1 (6 bases). Germline assignment: CDR1 ENHRY and CDR2 SYGVKD. There are 15 residues in the CDR3. Trimming took off 5 bases at V and 5 bases at J, with 16 bases between the two ends. The CDR3 DNA reads as TGTGCCATCAGTACAGGGTCGGGTGAGCATCAGCCCCAGCATTTT. Its protein is CAISTGSGEHQPQHF.

The CDR3 DNA reads as TGTGCCAGCAGCCCTTCGGCCGGGGCCTCGGGCGGGATAGCCACCGGGGAGCTGTTTTTT. Amino acid sequence: CASSPSAGASGGIATGELFF. The chain employs TRBV9 and TRBJ2-2; D is possibly TRBD2 (6 bases). This CDR3 has 20 amino acids. The germline V gene encodes CDR1 SGDLS and CDR2 YYNGEE. Trimming took off 4 bases at V and 4 bases at J, with 29 bases between the two ends. Drawing the rest from reference TRBV9 and TRBJ2-2, the complete variable domain is DSGVTQTPKHLITATGQRVTLRCSPRSGDLSVYWYQQSLDQGLQFLIQYYNGEERAKGNILERFSAQQFPDLHSELNLSSLELGDSALYFCASSPSAGASGGIATGELFFGEGSRLTVL.

The CDR3 DNA is TGTGCCAGCAGTGTCCCCAGACTAGCGGGGGGATCGAACACCGGGGAGCTGTTTTTT. Its translation is CASSVPRLAGGSNTGELFF. V usage is TRBV6-1 and J usage is TRBJ2-2, with 13 bases matching TRBD2. Per germline, CDR1 MNHNS and CDR2 SASEGT. The ends lost 4 bases at V and 0 bases at J; junction bases unmatched: 8. This CDR3 is 19 amino acids long.

This clone has a handful of counts. V and J are TRBV12-5 and TRBJ1-1, with 8 bases aligning to TRBD1. Losses at the gene ends were 6 bases for V and 1 base for J; bases not matched to a gene: 1. Germline lookup yields CDR1 LGHNT and CDR2 FRNRAP. The CDR3 runs 13 residues. CDR3 coding DNA: TGTGCTAGTGGCGGGACAGGGAACACTGAAGCTTTCTTT. Translating gives CASGGTGNTEAFF.

The J gene is TRBJ2-3, the V gene TRBV28; 12 bases map to TRBD2. The germline gives CDR1 MDHEN, CDR2 SYDVKM. CDR3 length equals 15 residues. V lost 6 bases and J lost 1; bases outside the gene matches: 2. The CDR3 DNA is TGTGCCAGCAGCCCTAGCGGGGGGGGCACAGATACGCAGTATTTT. This codes for CASSPSGGGTDTQYF.

CDR3 amino acids: CASSWGLGTGANVLTF. The CDR3 DNA reads as TGTGCCAGCAGCTGGGGACTAGGGACCGGGGCCAACGTCCTGACTTTC. This chain uses TRBV7-9 with TRBJ2-6; 8 bases agree with TRBD2. J was trimmed by 4 bases and V by 4 bases; bases with no gene match: 6. This CDR3 has 16 amino acids. Germline CDR1 SEHNR, CDR2 FQNEAQ (reference sequence).

V usage is TRBV11-2 and J usage is TRBJ2-5, with 11 positions matching TRBD1. This CDR3 spans 14 amino acids. Germline CDR1 SGHAT, CDR2 FQNNGV. Losses at the gene ends were 4 bases for V and 4 bases for J; bases not matched to a gene: 2. This CDR3 reads CASSSDRGRETQYF. The DNA of the CDR3 is TGTGCCAGCAGCTCGGACAGGGGGCGAGAGACCCAGTACTTC.

The rearrangement uses TRBV29-1 and TRBJ1-2; 12 bases fit TRBD1. Germline CDR1 and CDR2: SQVTM and ANQGSEA. The CDR3 sequence is 17 residues long. The V gene end was trimmed by 3 bases and the J gene end by 8 bases; junction bases not matched to a gene: 16. DNA of the CDR3: TGCAGCGTTGACGGACTCACCGGGACAGGGGGCGGTAGCGGCTACACCTTC. Its protein is CSVDGLTGTGGGSGYTF. The complete variable domain, with remaining parts taken from reference TRBV29-1 and TRBJ1-2, reads SAVISQKPSRDICQRGTSLTIQCQVDSQVTMMFWYRQQPGQSLTLIATANQGSEATYESGFVIDKFPISRPNLTFSTLTVSNMSPEDSSIYLCSVDGLTGTGGGSGYTFGSGTRLTVV.

The chain carries TRBV7-2 and TRBJ1-6; D gene ambiguous. The CDR3 has 14 amino acids. CDR1 is SGHTA and CDR2 is FQGNSA in the germline V gene. V lost 5 bases and J 7 bases, leaving 12 bases between the germline ends. Written as DNA, the CDR3 is TGTGCCAGCAGCCTCGGTAGGGAGAATTCACCCCTCCACTTT. Translation gives CASSLGRENSPLHF. Filled out from reference TRBV7-2 and TRBJ1-6, the complete variable domain reads GAGVSQSPSNKVTEKGKDVELRCDPISGHTALYWYRQSLGQGLEFLIYFQGNSAPDKSGLPSDRFSAERTGGSVSTLTIQRTQQEDSAVYLCASSLGRENSPLHFGNGTRLTVT.

This clone showed up just a few times. CDR3 sequence reads: CASSLNQGQPQHF. The CDR3 nucleotides read TGTGCCAGCAGTTTAAACCAGGGTCAGCCCCAGCATTTT. The rearrangement uses TRBV12-3 or TRBV12-4 and TRBJ1-5, with a tentative D call TRBD1 (5 bases). CDR3 length equals 13 residues. Trimming shortened V by 2 bases and J by 6 bases, and 8 bases separated the two germline ends.

The CDR3, as DNA: TGTGCCACCGCCCCGGGACAGGGGAATCAGCCCCAGCATTTT. Translated: CATAPGQGNQPQHF. V gene TRBV24-1 combines with J gene TRBJ1-5; 10 nucleotides match TRBD1. There are 14 residues in the CDR3. The germline V gene encodes CDR1 KGHDR and CDR2 SFDVKD. V trimming: 9 bases; J trimming: 4 bases; junction bases outside the gene matches: 5.

The rearrangement joins TRBV19 to TRBJ1-1; 7 nucleotides align to TRBD1. The germline gives CDR1 LNHDA, CDR2 SQIVND (reference sequence). Trimming took 4 bases from V and 3 from J; bases not matched to a gene: 8. The CDR3 consists of 15 residues. CDR3 sequence reads: CASSTSGTAYTEAFF. For the CDR3, the DNA is TGTGCCAGTAGTACCTCCGGGACAGCTTACACTGAAGCTTTCTTT. Full variable domain (remainder filled in from reference TRBV19 and TRBJ1-1): DGGITQSPKYLFRKEGQNVTLSCEQNLNHDAMYWYRQDPGQGLRLIYYSQIVNDFQKGDIAEGYSVSREKKESFPLTVTSAQKNPTAFYLCASSTSGTAYTEAFFGQGTRLTVV.

This chain connects TRBV6-4 to TRBJ1-1, with 8 bases that match TRBD1. This CDR3 comprises 14 residues. CDR1 is MRHNA and CDR2 is SNTAGT in the germline V gene. V lost 6 bases to trimming and J lost 4 bases; unmatched junction nucleotides: 7. CDR3 amino acids: CASRVQGGATEAFF. The CDR3 DNA reads TGTGCCAGCAGGGTACAGGGGGGTGCCACTGAAGCTTTCTTT.

The V gene is TRBV11-2, the J gene TRBJ2-2; a weak D match, TRBD2 (6 bases). Trimming left V 0 bases short and J 1 base short, with 6 bases between. The CDR3 is made up of 15 amino acids. Germline CDR1 is SGHAT and CDR2 is FQNNGV. CDR3 sequence: CASSLERGNTGELFF. CDR3 bases: TGTGCCAGCAGCTTAGAGCGGGGGAACACCGGGGAGCTGTTTTTT.

The V call is TRBV15, the J call TRBJ1-2; 10 bases fit TRBD1. V shed 3 bases and J 8 bases; nucleotides not matched to a gene: 9. This CDR3 comprises 15 residues. Germline CDR1 and CDR2: LNHNV and YYDKDF (reference sequence). Here the CDR3 reads CATSSRTGGSVGYTF. In DNA, the CDR3 is TGTGCCACCAGCAGCCGGACAGGGGGGTCTGTGGGCTACACCTTC.

The rearrangement joins TRBV9 to TRBJ1-2; D remains ambiguous. The CDR3 sequence is 17 residues long. Trimming took off 4 bases at V and 9 bases at J, with 28 bases between the two ends. CDR1 SGDLS and CDR2 YYNGEE come from the germline V gene. The CDR3 region is CASSTPSRTGRVGRYTF. CDR3 in DNA: TGTGCCAGCAGCACTCCCTCCAGGACGGGAAGGGTGGGTCGCTACACCTTC.

The chain employs TRBV28 and TRBJ2-2; no reliable D call. Germline CDR1 and CDR2: MDHEN and SYDVKM. The CDR3 covers 12 residues. Trimming stripped 4 bases from V and 4 bases from J, with 4 bases between. This chain's CDR3 is CASSSFTGELFF. The CDR3 DNA reads as TGTGCCAGCAGTTCCTTCACCGGGGAGCTGTTTTTT.

This chain joins TRBV30 and TRBJ1-5, with no clear D. CDR3 length: 15 residues. V was cut by 2 bases and J by 4 bases, with 15 bases left in between. CDR1 and CDR2 (germline): GTSNPN, SVGIG (reference sequence). The CDR3 sequence: CAWSPGSYLNQPQHF. Here the CDR3 DNA reads TGTGCCTGGAGTCCGGGATCCTACCTTAATCAGCCCCAGCATTTT.

The rearrangement uses TRBV7-9 and TRBJ1-3; no reliable D call. Per the germline V gene, CDR1 is SEHNR and CDR2 is FQNEAQ (reference sequence). V was trimmed by 4 bases and J by 2 bases, leaving 9 bases between them. The CDR3 is made up of 14 amino acids. The CDR3 nucleotides read TGTGCCAGCAGCTCCACGGTTGCTGGAAACACCATATATTTT. This translates into CASSSTVAGNTIYF.